This TCR beta chain was identified in a study of healthy donors' naive CD4 and CD8 T cells (dated by TCRdb to the mid-2010s). For the wider study: Donors were chosen to span three age groups (20-25, 40-50 and 60-70 years, six each), with mean age roughly 47 and half female. For TCR alpha, a new primer set was designed to cover all functional IMGT alpha gene variants, and all other steps followed the beta-chain workflow. To examine how TCR variation is linked to lineage commitment, the study sequenced rearranged TCR alpha and beta chains from naive CD4+ and CD8+ T cells. The peripheral blood mononuclear cells came from 15 to 20 individuals who were healthy and unrelated. Donors were HLA-typed by sequencing at HLA-A, -B, -C, -DRB1, -DQB1 and -DPB1 using the SBTexcellerator protocol, an ABI3130xl analyzer and SBTengine software. Overall study results and their limits: The study did not directly address whether homeostatic proliferation of naive T cells might have biased the repertoire. In both chains, CD4+ lineage was linked to a positively charged CDR3, whereas CD8+ lineage was linked to a negatively charged CDR3. Because alpha and beta chains were sequenced in bulk and could not be paired, the effects of the two chains in combination were not assessed. Naive CD4+ and CD8+ cells reportedly showed biased usage of most V and J gene segments, and this bias was consistent across donors and independent of HLA genotype. Around 13% of the variance in CD4/CD8 propensity appeared to be explained jointly by V genes, J genes and CDR3 charge, in a largely additive manner.

On this clonotype: Its target antigen remains unknown. No much larger clonotype is one base removed from it; base qualities were not supplied.

Reads for this sample came from a 454 GS FLX Titanium. TCR libraries were built from around 0.5 ug of total RNA with a previously published linear amplification protocol. Sequencing was carried out on the Roche/454 Genome Sequencer using Titanium chemistry. On the study's bioinformatics: From 4 to 6 of the healthy donors, a total of under 90,000 rearranged TCR alpha transcripts were sequenced. Duplicate transcripts were dropped, and unique TCR clonotypes were identified by the CDR3 junction according to IMGT nomenclature. CD4 versus CD8 status was modeled on V and J genes by logistic regression in R 2.13.0, with adjustment for donor effects and Bonferroni correction for multiple testing. TCRdb handled the public reads itself, with Q25 trimming in fastp and clone calling in MiXCR, and kept productive beta chains. Identical CDR3 protein sequences are pooled into one entry, listed with their most common genes and DNA. The V and J calls and clone size come from TCRdb's table, not from the authors' own analysis. The sample table lists 200,000 or so distinct CDR3 sequences, about 76% of them with a count of one. In total, the top ten clones hold less than 2.5% of the sample.

Cells with a CD4+CD8-CD45RO-CD45RA+ profile were isolated by FACS and defined as naive CD4+ T cells, and those with a CD8+CD4-CD45RA+CD27bright profile were defined as naive CD8+ T cells. The antibodies used for sorting targeted CD4 (RPA-T4), CD8 (SK1), CD27 (O323), CD45RA (HI100) and CD45RO (UCHL1). Including cysteine and phenylalanine, the CDR3 has 12 amino acids. CDR3 DNA only is kept here, 36 bases in frame from base 1. At the junction V is shortened by 4 bases and J by 9 bases; bases outside the gene matches: 3. The germline V gene specifies SQVTM as CDR1 and ANQGSEA as CDR2. This receptor chain uses TRBV29-1 and TRBJ2-3, with 11 junctional bases fitting TRBD1. The sequence was collected from a pool of human donors in good health; the sample pools cells from several healthy donors. The sample taken for sequencing was naive CD4+ and CD8+ T cells sorted from blood, pooled from several donors. The cell subset or site label of this sample denotes: FACS-sorted naive CD4+ (CD45RO-CD45RA+) and naive CD8+ (CD45RA+CD27bright) T cells. In nucleotides, the sequence is TGCAGCGTTGGGACAGGGGGCTCCACGCAGTATTTT. Translation gives CSVGTGGSTQYF.